These 4 T cell receptor beta chains came from one sample sequenced in a study of OX40 agonist ivuxolimab in advanced cancers. Libraries were prepared by immunoSEQ multiplex PCR; TCRdb keeps only in-frame clonotypes and omits some of them. The sample holds about 35,000 clones, approximately 79% seen once. The source was CD4+ or CD8+ T cells sorted from blood, collected in a trial of the OX40 agonist ivuxolimab. These receptors all come from an adult with an advanced solid tumor such as melanoma, head and neck, liver or kidney cancer.

The gene calls are TRBV12-5 and TRBJ2-3; 7 bases map to TRBD1. Looked up from germline, CDR1 is LGHNT and CDR2 is FRNRAP. This CDR3 spans 13 amino acids. V shed 5 bases, J shed 5 bases, and the junction held 4 bases outside the gene matches. The CDR3 DNA reads TGTGCTAGTGGTAGCAGACAGGGAGATACGCAGTATTTT. It yields the protein CASGSRQGDTQYF. Supplemented by reference TRBV12-5 and TRBJ2-3, the full variable domain reads DARVTQTPRHKVTEMGQEVTMRCQPILGHNTVFWYRQTMMQGLELLAYFRNRAPLDDSGMPKDRFSAEMPDATLATLKIQPSEPRDSAVYFCASGSRQGDTQYFGPGTRLTVL.

This CDR3 is CASSIGSGVTQETQYF. CDR3 sequence (DNA): TGTGCCAGTAGTATTGGAAGCGGGGTGACCCAAGAGACCCAGTACTTC. The chain has TRBV19 and TRBJ2-5; TRBD2 aligns across 7 bases. With 3 bases clipped from V and 1 base from J, the junction kept 8 bases outside the gene matches. The CDR3 sequence is 16 residues long. The germline CDR1 and CDR2 sequences are LNHDA and SQIVND (reference sequence).

This sequence joins TRBV6-5 and TRBJ1-1; no clear D gene. This CDR3 comprises 15 residues. CDR1 and CDR2 (germline): MNHEY, SVGAGI. The germline V and J ends were trimmed by 3 bases and 1 base, with 12 bases remaining between them. The chain's CDR3 is CASSYPGRGNTEAFF. CDR3 nucleotide sequence: TGTGCCAGCAGTTATCCCGGGAGAGGGAACACTGAAGCTTTCTTT.

The rearrangement joins TRBV28 to TRBJ1-5; 10 nucleotides agree with TRBD1. Germline CDR1 and CDR2: MDHEN and SYDVKM. The CDR3 spans 16 residues. With 5 bases clipped from V and 6 bases from J, the junction kept 10 bases outside the gene matches. CDR3 nucleotides: TGTGCCAGCAGTCCCCTCCGACAGGGGGCGAGTCAGCCCCAGCATTTT. It codes for CASSPLRQGASQPQHF. Together with reference TRBV28 and TRBJ1-5, the CDR3 gives the full variable domain: DVKVTQSSRYLVKRTGEKVFLECVQDMDHENMFWYRQDPGLGLRLIYFSYDVKMKEKGDIPEGYSVSREKKERFSLILESASTNQTSMYLCASSPLRQGASQPQHFGDGTRLSIL.